This T cell receptor beta chain is drawn from a study of response to subunit inactivated influenza vaccine. TCRdb recomputed calls from the RT-PCR reads with MiXCR, one row per CDR3 protein. The table has about 700,000 distinct CDR3 sequences, 15% to 18% seen once; the top ten hold under 14%. The CDR3 sequence is 14 residues long. Germline CDR1 KGHSH, CDR2 LQKENI. With 3 bases removed from V and 4 bases from J, the gap between germline ends came to 9 bases. This clonotype was detected once. The material was PBMCs from blood, obtained about 12 days after vaccination. This rearrangement joins TRBV18 to TRBJ2-2; D unclear. The clonotype was recovered from a man aged 50 or older who received an inactivated influenza vaccine. The CDR3 nucleotides are TGTGCCAGCTCACCTAAAGACCGCACCGGGGAGCTGTTTTTT. Amino acids: CASSPKDRTGELFF. Filled out from reference TRBV18 and TRBJ2-2, the complete variable domain reads NAGVMQNPRHLVRRRGQEARLRCSPMKGHSHVYWYRQLPEEGLKFMVYLQKENIIDESGMPKERFSAEFPKEGPSILRIQQVVRGDSAAYFCASSPKDRTGELFFGEGSRLTVL.